One and the same sample provided the 13 T cell receptor beta chains below, sequenced in a study of shared T cell receptors in the human thymus listed by TCRdb under 2021. Library preparation employed the immunoSEQ multiplex PCR assay. Sourced from immuneACCESS, this table was stored by TCRdb with only in-frame sequences that have V and J called. A share of the clones is absent; for the studies checked, an unresolved V gene accounts for under half, and the remainder has no known explanation. The sample table records hundreds of thousands of clones; about 89% of these occur just once. The ten largest account for 0.009% to 0.0095% of the sample. These data also featured in a second study, about human thymus T cells.

Sequenced sample: thymocytes. The receptors derive from a boy under two years old with a congenital heart defect. Donor details come from another sample of the same person, matched by shared clones.

CDR3 region: CSVGWEDRSYNEQFF. The CDR3 DNA reads as TGCAGCGTTGGGTGGGAGGACAGGTCCTACAATGAGCAGTTCTTC. This sequence joins TRBV29-1 and TRBJ2-1; tentatively, D is TRBD1 (7 bases). Germline V gene lookup returns CDR1 SQVTM and CDR2 ANQGSEA. The CDR3 spans 15 residues. V lost 4 bases and J lost 1, with 14 bases in between.

This clone has only a few counts. The J gene is TRBJ2-3, the V gene TRBV4-3; possible D gene TRBD2, 8 bases. The CDR3 covers 17 residues. Germline V gene sequence: CDR1 LGHNA, CDR2 YSLEER. The V end was cut by 0 bases, the J end by 4 bases, with 17 bases between. The chain's CDR3 is CASSQDRREGASDTQYF. The CDR3 DNA follows: TGCGCCAGCAGCCAAGACCGACGGGAGGGGGCCTCAGATACGCAGTATTTT.

This chain links TRBV30 with TRBJ1-1; 7 bases line up with TRBD1. The CDR3 has 16 residues. The V gene end was trimmed by 3 bases and the J gene end by 5 bases; junction bases not matched to a gene: 15. Germline V gene lookup returns CDR1 GTSNPN and CDR2 SVGIG (reference sequence). The DNA of the CDR3 is TGTGCCTGGAGCGCCGAAATCCATACAGGGGTTACTGAAGCTTTCTTT. Translated: CAWSAEIHTGVTEAFF.

The chain recombines TRBV5-6 with TRBJ1-6, with 10 bases aligning to TRBD1. The length of the CDR3 is 17 residues. The ends lost 2 bases at V and 5 bases at J; junction bases unmatched: 7. CDR1 and CDR2 from the germline V gene are SGHDT and YYEEEE. The CDR3 nucleotides are TGTGCCAGCAGCTTCCGGGACAGGGGCGTGAATAATTCACCCCTCCACTTT. It encodes CASSFRDRGVNNSPLHF.

J is TRBJ1-6 and V is TRBV6-1; 7 positions agree with TRBD1. Germline CDR1 MNHNS, CDR2 SASEGT. Germline trimming cut 7 bases from V and 9 bases from J; bases unmatched to any gene: 12. The CDR3 covers 15 residues. The chain's CDR3 is CASKWWDSSPSPLHF. CDR3 nucleotide sequence: TGTGCCAGCAAGTGGTGGGACAGTTCCCCTTCACCCCTCCACTTT.

The chain has TRBV7-9 and TRBJ1-2; D gene unclear. CDR3 length equals 13 residues. Germline CDR1 reads SEHNR; CDR2 reads FQNEAQ (reference sequence). Trimming pared 5 bases from V and 7 bases from J, leaving 14 bases between. CDR3 region: CASSPNRTGGYTF. For the CDR3, the DNA is TGTGCCAGCAGCCCGAACCGGACTGGTGGCTACACCTTC.

The chain has TRBV7-9 and TRBJ1-5; D is unclear. V was shortened by 1 base and J by 9 bases, with 7 bases between the two germline ends. CDR3 length: 12 amino acids. Germline-derived CDR1 and CDR2 are SEHNR and FQNEAQ (reference sequence). Written as DNA, the CDR3 is TGTGCCAGCAGCTTAGACTCTCCGCCCCAGCATTTT. It is translated as CASSLDSPPQHF.

This clone was counted a single time. This chain links TRBV6-5 with TRBJ2-7; 8 bases align to TRBD1. Germline V CDR1 and CDR2: MNHEY, SVGAGI. This CDR3 comprises 15 residues. The V gene end was trimmed by 5 bases and the J gene end by 4 bases; junction bases not matched to a gene: 10. Here the CDR3 reads CASSRRTGYFYEQYF. CDR3 DNA sequence: TGTGCCAGCAGTCGCCGGACAGGGTATTTTTACGAGCAGTACTTC.

The CDR3 DNA sequence: TGTGCTAGTGGTTTGGCCTCGGGACAGGGGGGCACTGAAGCTTTCTTT. Encoded protein: CASGLASGQGGTEAFF. The rearrangement uses TRBV12-5 and TRBJ1-1; 11 nucleotides match TRBD1. Germline values: CDR1 LGHNT, CDR2 FRNRAP. J gave up 4 bases and V 1 base, and 5 bases lay outside the gene matches. This CDR3 region has 16 residues.

This clone was recorded once. The chain links TRBV6-5 to TRBJ2-1; D is perhaps TRBD1 (5 bases). The V gene's germline CDR1 is MNHEY and CDR2 SVGAGI. Trimming pared 7 bases from V and 9 bases from J, leaving 22 bases between. The CDR3 sequence is 15 residues long. The CDR3 DNA reads as TGTGCCAGCATCGATTGGGGCTCTCCCAATAGTGAGCAGTTCTTC. It specifies CASIDWGSPNSEQFF.

This chain uses TRBV2 with TRBJ1-1, with D possibly being TRBD1 (6 bases). The CDR3 is 16 residues long. The germline V gene has CDR1 SNHLY and CDR2 FYNNEI. Trimming took 4 bases from V and 3 from J, leaving 18 bases between them. CDR3 DNA sequence: TGTGCCAGCAGTGGCATCATCACACAGGGAGACACTGAAGCTTTCTTT. This encodes CASSGIITQGDTEAFF. Drawing the rest from reference TRBV2 and TRBJ1-1, the complete variable domain is EPEVTQTPSHQVTQMGQEVILRCVPISNHLYFYWYRQILGQKVEFLVSFYNNEISEKSEIFDDQFSVERPDGSNFTLKIRSTKLEDSAMYFCASSGIITQGDTEAFFGQGTRLTVV.

This clone was found once. V gene TRBV4-3 combines with J gene TRBJ1-2, with 7 bases lining up with TRBD1. This CDR3 region has 15 residues. V lost 0 bases, J lost 6 bases, and 7 bases stayed unmatched. CDR1 LGHNA and CDR2 YSLEER come from the germline V gene. This CDR3 is CASSQEDRAMDGYTF. The DNA of the CDR3 is TGCGCCAGCAGCCAAGAAGACAGGGCCATGGATGGCTACACCTTC.

The V gene is TRBV27, the J gene TRBJ2-2; TRBD1 agrees at 7 bases. The ends lost 6 bases at V and 1 base at J; junction bases unmatched: 5. The germline V gene encodes CDR1 MNHEY and CDR2 SMNVEV (reference sequence). The CDR3 is made up of 15 amino acids. CDR3 bases: TGTGCCAGCAGCCAGGGGGACAAGAACACCGGGGAGCTGTTTTTT. Translated, it gives CASSQGDKNTGELFF.